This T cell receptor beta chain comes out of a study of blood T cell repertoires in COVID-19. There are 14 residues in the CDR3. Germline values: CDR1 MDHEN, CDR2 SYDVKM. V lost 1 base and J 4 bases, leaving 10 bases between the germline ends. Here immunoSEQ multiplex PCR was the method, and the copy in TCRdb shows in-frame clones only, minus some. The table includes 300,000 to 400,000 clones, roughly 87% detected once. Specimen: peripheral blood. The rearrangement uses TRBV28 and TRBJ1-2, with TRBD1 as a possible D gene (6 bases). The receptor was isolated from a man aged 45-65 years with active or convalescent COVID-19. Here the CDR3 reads CASSLSDRFYGYTF. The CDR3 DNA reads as TGTGCCAGCAGTTTATCGGACAGATTCTATGGCTACACCTTC.